Each of the 17 T cell receptor beta chains below was sequenced from the same sample in a study of control samples from healthy donors and cancer patients. Using immunoSEQ multiplex PCR, the repertoire was profiled, and TCRdb retains in-frame clones only, with some absent. The sample holds roughly 180,000 clones, around 93% seen once. Source material: blood. Receptors originate from a woman aged 55-70 years in good health.

The chain employs TRBV5-1 and TRBJ2-3; 7 nucleotides line up with TRBD2. Germline-derived CDR1 and CDR2 are SGHRS and YFSETQ. Unmatched junction bases numbered 12, after V lost 7 bases and J lost 7 bases. The CDR3 runs 14 residues. CDR3 in amino acids: CASYPGPSGNTQYF. The CDR3 DNA is TGCGCCAGCTACCCCGGACCTAGCGGAAATACGCAGTATTTT. Variable domain in full (rest from reference TRBV5-1 and TRBJ2-3): KAGVTQTPRYLIKTRGQQVTLSCSPISGHRSVSWYQQTPGQGLQFLFEYFSETQRNKGNFPGRFSGRQFSNSRSEMNVSTLELGDSALYLCASYPGPSGNTQYFGPGTRLTVL.

The CDR3 coding sequence is TGTGCCAGCAGCCAAGTTGGGGGGGCTTTCAATGAGCAGTTCTTC. Translation gives CASSQVGGAFNEQFF. V is TRBV3-1 (or the pseudogene TRBV3-2) and J is TRBJ2-1, with D possibly being TRBD2 (7 bases). The CDR3 length is 15 residues. The germline V gene has CDR1 LGHDT and CDR2 YNNKEL (reference sequence). Trimming pared 1 base from V and 6 bases from J, leaving 13 bases between.

CDR3: CASRPTRDRLYGYTF. Here the CDR3 DNA reads TGTGCCAGCAGACCTACGAGGGACAGACTCTATGGCTACACCTTC. This chain links TRBV6-6 with TRBJ1-2, with 7 positions matching TRBD1. The J segment lost 4 bases and the V segment lost 6 bases, leaving 11 bases of the junction unmatched. The CDR3 has 15 residues. Germline lookup yields CDR1 MNHNY and CDR2 SVGAGI (reference sequence).

This clone turned up a few times. The V and J genes are TRBV29-1 and TRBJ1-1; possible D gene TRBD1, 6 bases. The CDR3 is 12 residues long. Germline values: CDR1 SQVTM, CDR2 ANQGSEA. Trimming took off 3 bases at V and 4 bases at J, with 9 bases between the two ends. The CDR3 coding sequence is TGCAGCGTTGACAGGGACACCACTGAAGCTTTCTTT. Translation gives CSVDRDTTEAFF.

The rearrangement links TRBV5-1 to TRBJ2-5; D is possibly TRBD2 (6 bases). The CDR3 extends over 14 amino acids. V lost 2 bases to trimming and J lost 3 bases, with 11 bases between them. From germline, CDR1 is SGHRS and CDR2 YFSETQ. CDR3 sequence reads: CASSLLPGEETQYF. CDR3 coding DNA: TGCGCCAGCAGCTTACTCCCGGGGGAAGAGACCCAGTACTTC.

This chain joins TRBV19 and TRBJ1-5, with TRBD1 matching 8 bases. Per the germline V gene, CDR1 is LNHDA and CDR2 is SQIVND (reference sequence). V gave up 4 bases and J gave up 5 bases; unmatched junction bases: 10. This CDR3 has 16 residues. CDR3 in amino acids: CASSTGQGSLDQPQHF. CDR3 DNA sequence: TGTGCCAGTAGTACTGGACAGGGAAGTCTAGATCAGCCCCAGCATTTT.

The V call is TRBV6-2 or TRBV6-3, the J call TRBJ1-5; weak D call: TRBD1 (6 bases). In germline, CDR1 is MNHEY, CDR2 SVGEGT. V was shortened by 5 bases and J by 2 bases, with 16 bases between the two germline ends. The CDR3 is 16 residues long. For the CDR3, the DNA is TGTGCCAGCAGTACGATCGTCAGGGGACGCAATCAGCCCCAGCATTTT. Protein: CASSTIVRGRNQPQHF.

This clone appeared a single time. V usage is TRBV11-2 and J usage is TRBJ1-2; D remains ambiguous. V shed 0 bases and J shed 7 bases, with 12 bases lying between them. The CDR3 has 14 residues. Germline V gene lookup returns CDR1 SGHAT and CDR2 FQNNGV. DNA for the CDR3: TGTGCCAGCAGCTTAGATCAGTGGTCGTCTGGCTACACCTTC. Translated, it gives CASSLDQWSSGYTF.

This clone came up once. The genes are TRBV7-9 and TRBJ1-1; 7 bases are a match to TRBD1. The germline CDR1 and CDR2 sequences are SEHNR and FQNEAQ (reference sequence). The CDR3 sequence is 15 residues long. V was pared by 5 bases and J by 3 bases, with 9 bases of the junction left unmatched. CDR3 residues: CASSIGGGGDTEAFF. In DNA form, the CDR3 reads TGTGCCAGCAGCATAGGGGGCGGAGGCGACACTGAAGCTTTCTTT.

The chain joins TRBV21-1 to TRBJ2-2; the table calls TRBD1, which could not be checked here. TRBV21-1 is noted as a pseudogene. This CDR3 contains 19 residues. CDR3 sequence: CASSSPWETGTENTGELFF. Here the CDR3 DNA reads TGTGCCAGCAGCTCCCCGTGGGAAACCGGGACAGAGAACACCGGGGAGCTGTTTTTT.

V is TRBV3-1 (or the pseudogene TRBV3-2) and J is TRBJ1-5; 10 bases align to TRBD1. The V gene's germline CDR1 is LGHDT and CDR2 YNNKEL (reference sequence). Germline trimming cut 5 bases from V and 6 bases from J; bases unmatched to any gene: 7. This CDR3 is built from 15 residues. The CDR3 region has the DNA TGTGCCAGCAGCAGCCGGGACAGGGGTGCTCAGCCCCAGCATTTT. It specifies CASSSRDRGAQPQHF.

This sequence joins TRBV19 and TRBJ2-7, with 7 bases lining up with TRBD1. Germline V gives CDR1 LNHDA, CDR2 SQIVND (reference sequence). The CDR3 contains 13 residues. The ends lost 8 bases at V and 4 bases at J; junction bases unmatched: 8. The CDR3 DNA sequence: TGTGCCAGTGCCGTGACAGGGCGTTACGAGCAGTACTTC. It is translated as CASAVTGRYEQYF.

The CDR3 sequence is CASSDHREYYPKTEAFF. The DNA of the CDR3 is TGTGCCAGCAGCGACCATCGGGAGTACTACCCGAAAACTGAAGCTTTCTTT. The rearrangement uses TRBV6-2 or TRBV6-3 and TRBJ1-1; D gene unclear. CDR1 is MNHEY and CDR2 is SVGEGT in the germline V gene. This CDR3 spans 17 amino acids. The ends were cut back, 6 bases at V and 5 bases at J, with 25 bases in the middle.

The chain employs TRBV27 and TRBJ1-4, with no clear D. CDR3 length: 15 residues. Germline assignment: CDR1 MNHEY and CDR2 SMNVEV (reference sequence). V was shortened by 5 bases and J by 4 bases, with 14 bases between the two germline ends. CDR3 loop: CASSATPQYNEKLFF. DNA for the CDR3: TGTGCCAGCAGTGCCACCCCTCAATATAATGAAAAACTGTTTTTT.

CDR3: CASLTSGTDLGGYTF. The DNA of the CDR3 is TGTGCCAGCCTCACGTCCGGGACAGACCTGGGGGGCTACACCTTC. The chain has TRBV25-1 and TRBJ1-2, with 7 positions matching TRBD1. CDR1 MGHDK and CDR2 SYGVNS come from the germline V gene. CDR3 length equals 15 residues. V was clipped by 8 bases and J by 8 bases; unmatched bases: 17.

The chain combines TRBV5-1 with TRBJ1-6; no definite D call. This CDR3 spans 16 amino acids. Trimming cost V 0 bases and J 5 bases, with 12 bases left between them. Germline CDR1 and CDR2: SGHRS and YFSETQ. The CDR3 here is CASSLGLSQNNSPLHF. The CDR3 DNA is TGCGCCAGCAGCTTGGGACTATCGCAGAATAATTCACCCCTCCACTTT. Supplemented by reference TRBV5-1 and TRBJ1-6, the full variable domain reads KAGVTQTPRYLIKTRGQQVTLSCSPISGHRSVSWYQQTPGQGLQFLFEYFSETQRNKGNFPGRFSGRQFSNSRSEMNVSTLELGDSALYLCASSLGLSQNNSPLHFGNGTRLTVT.

The chain uses TRBV9 and TRBJ2-7; D is ambiguous. Germline V gene sequence: CDR1 SGDLS, CDR2 YYNGEE. V dropped 0 bases and J dropped 0 bases, with 13 bases sitting between them. The CDR3 has 16 residues. The CDR3 nucleotides read TGTGCCAGCAGCGTAGGGGTAGGCGGAGCCTCCTACGAGCAGTACTTC. Its protein product is CASSVGVGGASYEQYF.